This T cell receptor (beta chain) was documented in a study of monozygotic twins with inflammatory bowel disease (dated by TCRdb to about 2019). Context from the whole study: In total, 28 monozygotic twin pairs made up the full study: 19 Danish pairs, all IBD-discordant, plus nine German pairs, of which four were IBD-concordant and five were IBD-discordant. Within discordant pairs, disease-associated traits were sought mainly by comparing IBD patients with their genetically identical healthy co-twins. Each individual had, on average, about 151 000 unique TCRalpha sequences and 181 000 unique TCRbeta sequences available for analysis. Results the study describes overall, beyond this receptor: Compared with healthy twins, IBD patients shared fewer clonotypes with other individuals, and the difference was most pronounced in patients with signs of disease activity. No single strong signal or clonotype linked to IBD turned up in the results, so the idea that one exists was not supported. TCRbeta repertoire diversity, by inverse Simpson index, was decreased in IBD patients compared with their healthy co-twins. Distinction between different T cell subtypes could not be achieved in the analysis. Because patients were on differing immunosuppressive treatments, the repertoires may have picked up extra background noise and inter-individual variability. No difference in repertoire similarity was observed between concordant and discordant twins, possibly owing to limited statistical power.

Library preparation employed 5' RACE. For each TCR library, roughly 3,600 ng of total RNA was used. cDNA was synthesized with SMARTScribe reverse transcriptase in eight separate reactions per sample. During cDNA synthesis, unique molecular identifiers containing a 6-nucleotide sample barcode were introduced by template switching. TCRalpha and TCRbeta cDNA was amplified in two nested PCRs of around 15 and 9 cycles, and bead purification was carried out after each PCR. Before amplification, the cDNA was treated with uracil DNA-glycosylase and purified using the QIAquick PCR purification kit. The second PCR was the step at which Illumina TruSeq-compatible adapters and sample-specific barcodes were added. Library quality and concentration were assessed using TapeStation and Qubit, and 5 ng of each library was pooled. Sequencing of the pooled libraries was done on an Illumina HiSeq2500 single-index Rapid Run using custom sequencing primers and 2 x 100 bp reads. Processing in the source paper ran as follows. UMI-based consensus assembly with MiGEC version 1.2.6 was used to correct PCR and sequencing errors. MiXCR version 2.1.1 handled V(D)J alignment, clonotype assembly and CDR3 extraction. To normalise gene usage, clonotype sharing and MAIT/NKT TCR abundance, the top 1000, 10 000 and 20 000 clonotypes in each sample were analysed. After downsampling to 27 000 UMIs, diversity was calculated as the inverse Simpson index using the vegan R package. Paired Mann-Whitney U tests were applied to discordant twin pairs, with Benjamini-Hochberg correction for multiple testing. Reprocessed by TCRdb, the reads give a single entry per CDR3 protein sequence, without DNA. The authors' filters were not applied to this entry. The sample's records list around 200,000 distinct CDR3 sequences. Around 1.5% of the sample is taken by the ten largest.

As for this clonotype: Its antigen target is currently unknown.

From each donor, an approximately 2.4 ml peripheral blood sample was drawn into PAXgene tubes and stored at -80 degrees C. Total RNA was isolated from whole blood with the PAXgene blood miRNA kit on an automated QIAcube, without T cell sorting. Peripheral blood from monozygotic twin pairs concordant or discordant for inflammatory bowel disease was subjected to deep TCRalpha and TCRbeta repertoire profiling with unique molecular barcoding. Smoking habits were recorded for all twin pairs, with individuals classified as current, former or never smokers. The germline V gene encodes CDR1 SGHRS and CDR2 YFSETQ. The CDR3 starts with the cysteine, ends with the phenylalanine, and has 12 residues. No DNA sequence was recorded.

The chain links TRBV5-1 with TRBJ1-1. Sequencing was performed on blood. The sequence was obtained from a human donor with ulcerative colitis or Crohn's disease, or a healthy co-twin of an affected twin (not recorded which). The CDR3 region: CASSLEGVEAFF. When the CDR3 is completed using the reference TRBV5-1 and TRBJ1-1 genes on either side, the full variable domain is KAGVTQTPRYLIKTRGQQVTLSCSPISGHRSVSWYQQTPGQGLQFLFEYFSETQRNKGNFPGRFSGRQFSNSRSEMNVSTLELGDSALYLCASSLEGVEAFFGQGTRLTVV.